This T cell receptor (beta chain) was profiled in a study of beta chain features in type 1 diabetes. Note on this clone: Its specificity is not known.

The whole isolated RNA underwent reverse transcription, so sequencing captured expressed TCRB transcripts. Measured with immunoSEQ multiplex PCR; TCRdb has only the in-frame clones, and not every one. This table has approximately 600,000 clones, approximately 13% appearing once. The V and J ends lost 1 base and 3 bases respectively, with 7 bases between them. Germline-derived CDR1 and CDR2 are SGHAT and FQDESV (reference sequence). This CDR3 has 15 amino acids. Study-wide results and caveats: In every one of the four CD4+ subsets, TCRB CDR3s were moderately but significantly shorter in Type 1 diabetes patients. High TCR expression in some cells could lead to their over-representation in cDNA sequencing. Insertions were fewer and deletions more numerous at VDJ junctions in type 1 diabetes patients. In the patient group, naive, central memory and Treg TCRB repertoires seemed more alike than in the healthy donor group.

This receptor was taken from a man between 25 and 39 years old with type 1 diabetes. Sequenced: naive CD4+ T cells from blood. V gene TRBV11-1 combines with J gene TRBJ2-6; D not certain. In nucleotides, the CDR3 is TGTGCCAGCAGCTTAGGCTATAGTGGGGCCAACGTCCTGACTTTC. Translating it yields CASSLGYSGANVLTF.